This T cell receptor beta chain derives from a study of blood T cell repertoires in COVID-19. Across the whole study: Acute and convalescent COVID-19 samples came from the United States, Italy and Spain. T cells, B-cell-depleted T cells, or PBMCs supplied cDNA or gDNA.

In the original processing: Amplification of reference gene primers provided the estimated nucleated cell counts. Assay: immunoSEQ multiplex PCR; the TCRdb copy retains only in-frame clones and omits some. The V and J calls and clone size come from that table; D and trimming were worked out from the DNA. The sample contains 120,000 or so clones, about 70% of which appear only once. Only one count was recorded for this clone. CDR1 is SGHDT, CDR2 YYEEEE, per germline. Trimming removed 2 bases at V and 5 bases at J, with 3 bases between. CDR3 length: 11 residues. This receptor was identified in a woman in her 70s with acute or convalescent COVID-19. The sample consisted of peripheral blood. The chain is built from TRBV5-6 and TRBJ2-3; D uncertain. The CDR3 region is CASSFKDTQYF. The CDR3, as DNA: TGTGCCAGCAGCTTTAAAGATACGCAGTATTTT.